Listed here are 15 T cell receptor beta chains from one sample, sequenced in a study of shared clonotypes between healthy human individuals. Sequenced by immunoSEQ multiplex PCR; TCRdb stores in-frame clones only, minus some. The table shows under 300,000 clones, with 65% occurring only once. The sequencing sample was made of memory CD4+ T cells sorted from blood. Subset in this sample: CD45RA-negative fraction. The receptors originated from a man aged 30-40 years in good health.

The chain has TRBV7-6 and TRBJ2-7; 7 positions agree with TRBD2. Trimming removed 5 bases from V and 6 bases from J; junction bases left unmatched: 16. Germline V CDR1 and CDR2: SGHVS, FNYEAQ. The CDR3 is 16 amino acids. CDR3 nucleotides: TGTGCCAGCAGCCCCCTGGGGGGGAGGGCCATTGCCGAGCAGTACTTC. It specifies CASSPLGGRAIAEQYF.

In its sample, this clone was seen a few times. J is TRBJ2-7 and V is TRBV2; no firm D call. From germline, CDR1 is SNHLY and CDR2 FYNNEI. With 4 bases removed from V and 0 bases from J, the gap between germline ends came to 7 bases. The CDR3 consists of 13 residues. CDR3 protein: CASSGSVSYEQYF. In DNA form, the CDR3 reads TGTGCCAGCAGTGGCTCAGTCTCCTACGAGCAGTACTTC.

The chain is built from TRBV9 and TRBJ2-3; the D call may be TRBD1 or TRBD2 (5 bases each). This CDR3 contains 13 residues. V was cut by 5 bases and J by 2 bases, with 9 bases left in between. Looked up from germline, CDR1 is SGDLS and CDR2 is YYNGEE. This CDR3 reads CASSEGPTDTQYF. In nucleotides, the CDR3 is TGTGCCAGCAGTGAGGGGCCCACAGATACGCAGTATTTT.

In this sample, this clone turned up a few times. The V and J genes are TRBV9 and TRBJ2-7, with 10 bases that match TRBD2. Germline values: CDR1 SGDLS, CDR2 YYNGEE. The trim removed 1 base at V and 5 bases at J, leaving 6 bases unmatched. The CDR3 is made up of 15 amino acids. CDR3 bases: TGTGCCAGCAGCGTATCGGGAACTAGCGGGAACGAGCAGTACTTC. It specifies CASSVSGTSGNEQYF. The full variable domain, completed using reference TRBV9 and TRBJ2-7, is DSGVTQTPKHLITATGQRVTLRCSPRSGDLSVYWYQQSLDQGLQFLIQYYNGEERAKGNILERFSAQQFPDLHSELNLSSLELGDSALYFCASSVSGTSGNEQYFGPGTRLTVT.

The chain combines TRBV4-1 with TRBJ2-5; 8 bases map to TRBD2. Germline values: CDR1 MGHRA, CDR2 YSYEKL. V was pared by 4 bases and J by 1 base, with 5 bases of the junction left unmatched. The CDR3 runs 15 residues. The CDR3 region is CASSRLLAAQETQYF. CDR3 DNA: TGCGCCAGCAGCCGCCTACTAGCGGCCCAAGAGACCCAGTACTTC.

The CDR3 DNA is TGTGCCAGCAGCTCCCAGGGGGCGTATAATGAGCAGTTCTTC. Translated: CASSSQGAYNEQFF. The chain is built from TRBV7-2 and TRBJ2-1; TRBD1 aligns across 8 bases. V was clipped by 4 bases and J by 7 bases; unmatched bases: 6. CDR1 is SGHTA and CDR2 is FQGNSA in the germline V gene. This CDR3 contains 14 residues.

The CDR3 is CASSVLGQETQYF. The CDR3 DNA is TGTGCCAGCTCCGTTTTGGGCCAAGAGACCCAGTACTTC. The chain uses TRBV19 and TRBJ2-5; no clear D. This CDR3 contains 13 residues. Trimming stripped 9 bases from V and 1 base from J, with 12 bases between. The germline CDR1 and CDR2 sequences are LNHDA and SQIVND (reference sequence).

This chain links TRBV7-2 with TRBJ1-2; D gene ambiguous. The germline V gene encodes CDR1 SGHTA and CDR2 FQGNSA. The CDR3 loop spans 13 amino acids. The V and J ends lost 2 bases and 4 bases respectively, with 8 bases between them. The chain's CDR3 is CASSLSFAYGYTF. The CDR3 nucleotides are TGTGCCAGCAGCTTATCTTTCGCCTATGGCTACACCTTC.

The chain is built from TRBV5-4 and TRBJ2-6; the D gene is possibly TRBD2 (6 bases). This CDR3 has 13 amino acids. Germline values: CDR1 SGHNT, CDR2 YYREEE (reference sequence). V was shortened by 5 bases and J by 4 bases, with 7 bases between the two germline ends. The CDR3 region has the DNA TGTGCCAGCAGGGAGGGGGGGGCCAACGTCCTGACTTTC. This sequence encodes CASREGGANVLTF.

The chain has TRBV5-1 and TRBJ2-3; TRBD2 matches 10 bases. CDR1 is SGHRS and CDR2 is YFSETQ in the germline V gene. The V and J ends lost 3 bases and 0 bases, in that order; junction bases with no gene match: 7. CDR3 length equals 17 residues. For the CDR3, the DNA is TGCGCCAGCAGCTCGGTCCTACTAGCGGGAAGCACAGATACGCAGTATTTT. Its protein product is CASSSVLLAGSTDTQYF.

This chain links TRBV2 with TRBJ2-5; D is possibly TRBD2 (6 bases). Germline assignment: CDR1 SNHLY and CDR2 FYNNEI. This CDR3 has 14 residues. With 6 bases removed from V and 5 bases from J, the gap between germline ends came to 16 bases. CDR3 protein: CASRRDSTGETQYF. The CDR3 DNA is TGTGCCAGCAGGAGGGACTCAACCGGGGAGACCCAGTACTTC.

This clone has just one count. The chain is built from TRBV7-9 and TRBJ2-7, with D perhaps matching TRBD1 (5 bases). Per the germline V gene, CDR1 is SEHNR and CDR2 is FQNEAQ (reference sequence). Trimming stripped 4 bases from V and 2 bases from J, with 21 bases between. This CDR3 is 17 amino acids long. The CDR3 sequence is CASSSPLPREGTYEQYF. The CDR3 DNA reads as TGTGCCAGCAGCTCACCCCTCCCCAGGGAAGGCACCTACGAGCAGTACTTC.

The CDR3 DNA is TGTGCCACCCGAAGGCTACAAAATTACGAGCAGTACTTC. Its protein product is CATRRLQNYEQYF. The chain combines TRBV27 with TRBJ2-7, with D uncertain. Germline-derived CDR1 and CDR2 are MNHEY and SMNVEV (reference sequence). The CDR3 consists of 13 residues. V lost 10 bases and J 4 bases, leaving 17 bases between the germline ends.

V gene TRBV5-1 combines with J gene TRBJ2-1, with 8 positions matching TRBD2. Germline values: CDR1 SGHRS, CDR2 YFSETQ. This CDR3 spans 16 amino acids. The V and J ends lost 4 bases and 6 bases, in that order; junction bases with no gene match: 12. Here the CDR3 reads CASSVSAGLVGNEQFF. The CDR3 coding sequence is TGCGCCAGCAGCGTCTCAGCGGGACTAGTGGGCAATGAGCAGTTCTTC.

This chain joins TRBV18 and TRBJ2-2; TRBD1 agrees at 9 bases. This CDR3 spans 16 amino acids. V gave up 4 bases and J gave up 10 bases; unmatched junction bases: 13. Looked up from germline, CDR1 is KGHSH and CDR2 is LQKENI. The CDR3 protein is CASSRTGDGRHPELFF. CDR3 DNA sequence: TGTGCCAGCTCACGGACAGGGGACGGCCGCCACCCGGAGCTGTTTTTT.